Listed below are T cell receptor beta chains from one sample, sequenced in a study of T cells after posttransplantation cyclophosphamide. Profiled with immunoSEQ multiplex PCR; TCRdb holds only in-frame clones, not every one. Of more than 8,500 clones in the sample, over 75% were seen once. Sample: PBMCs, taken after allogeneic stem cell transplant with posttransplant cyclophosphamide. Receptors originate from a female patient in her 40s who received an allogeneic stem cell transplant from an unrelated donor, was CMV-positive, and had no GVHD. A subset of T cells may come from the graft donor. The CDR3 runs from the conserved cysteine through the conserved F or W. Each record gives: D gene, J gene, CDR3 length, V gene, clone size, CDR3 protein, CDR3 DNA. The D gene is left open where the match is weak. Some rows mark clone size as missing; the rest say once, few, many or name a class of expanded clone.

D: NA; J: TRBJ2-5; length: 14; V: TRBV10-3; size: NA; CDR3: CAISPGTTSETQYF; DNA: TGTGCCATCAGCCCCGGGACAACATCGGAGACCCAGTACTTC
D: NA; J: TRBJ1-6; length: 13; V: TRBV6-1; size: NA; CDR3: CASSVNQNSPLHF; DNA: TGTGCCAGCAGTGTTAACCAGAATTCACCCCTCCACTTT
D: TRBD1; J: TRBJ1-4; length: 17; V: TRBV7-6; size: NA; CDR3: CASSPDREGPGDEKLFF; DNA: TGTGCCAGCAGCCCGGACAGGGAGGGGCCTGGGGATGAAAAACTGTTTTTT
D: TRBD2; J: TRBJ2-1; length: 12; V: TRBV29-1; size: NA; CDR3: CSVVSGGDEQFF; DNA: TGCAGCGTCGTCTCGGGGGGGGATGAGCAGTTCTTC
D: NA; J: TRBJ1-1; length: 13; V: TRBV11-3; size: NA; CDR3: CASSFGERTEAFF; DNA: TGTGCCAGCAGCTTTGGGGAGCGCACTGAAGCTTTCTTT
D: NA; J: TRBJ1-6; length: 16; V: TRBV5-4; size: NA; CDR3: CASSLVGWGQGSPLHF; DNA: TGTGCCAGCAGCTTGGTCGGGTGGGGCCAGGGTTCACCCCTCCACTTT
D: TRBD2; J: TRBJ2-1; length: 15; V: TRBV19; size: NA; CDR3: CASSISGGFYNEQFF; DNA: TGTGCCAGTAGTATAAGCGGGGGGTTCTACAATGAGCAGTTCTTC
D: TRBD2; J: TRBJ2-5; length: 15; V: TRBV4-3; size: NA; CDR3: CASRLLAGGQETQYF; DNA: TGCGCCAGCAGGCTACTAGCGGGGGGCCAAGAGACCCAGTACTTC
D: NA; J: TRBJ1-6; length: 12; V: TRBV19; size: NA; CDR3: CASTSLNSPLHF; DNA: TGTGCCAGTACGTCCCTTAATTCCCCCCTCCACTTT
D: TRBD1; J: TRBJ2-7; length: 12; V: TRBV6-6; size: NA; CDR3: CASSETGTIEYF; DNA: TGTGCCAGCAGTGAGACAGGGACCATCGAGTACTTC
D: TRBD1; J: TRBJ2-7; length: 14; V: TRBV13; size: NA; CDR3: CASSFPDRAHEQYF; DNA: TGTGCCAGCAGCTTCCCGGACAGGGCCCACGAGCAGTACTTC
D: NA; J: TRBJ1-3; length: 14; V: TRBV19; size: NA; CDR3: CARSDRRSGNTIYF; DNA: TGTGCCCGTTCCGACAGACGCTCTGGAAACACCATATATTTT
D: TRBD1; J: TRBJ1-6; length: 12; V: TRBV7-8; size: NA; CDR3: CASSLSGGTLHF; DNA: TGTGCCAGCAGCCTCTCAGGGGGCACCCTCCACTTT
D: NA; J: TRBJ1-1; length: 14; V: TRBV4-2; size: NA; CDR3: CASSQDITMTEAFF; DNA: TGTGCCAGCAGCCAAGACATCACAATGACTGAAGCTTTCTTT
D: NA; J: TRBJ1-3; length: 16; V: TRBV4-2; size: NA; CDR3: CASSQSTGKPGNTIYF; DNA: TGTGCCAGCAGCCAATCAACAGGAAAACCCGGAAACACCATATATTTT
D: NA; J: TRBJ2-2; length: 16; V: TRBV4-1; size: NA; CDR3: CASSQRTTENTGELFF; DNA: TGCGCCAGCAGCCAGCGTACGACAGAGAACACCGGGGAGCTGTTTTTT
D: TRBD2; J: TRBJ2-2; length: 15; V: TRBV11-3; size: NA; CDR3: CASSSSGGLSGELFF; DNA: TGTGCCAGCAGCTCTAGCGGGGGGCTTAGCGGGGAGCTGTTTTTT
D: NA; J: TRBJ1-5; length: 16; V: TRBV19; size: NA; CDR3: CASSIKEGSSNQPQHF; DNA: TGTGCCAGTAGTATTAAAGAGGGCTCTAGCAATCAGCCCCAGCATTTT
D: TRBD2; J: TRBJ2-1; length: 20; V: TRBV5-8; size: NA; CDR3: CASSPAVGLAAISSYNEQFF; DNA: TGTGCCAGCAGCCCGGCCGTAGGACTAGCGGCCATAAGCTCCTACAATGAGCAGTTCTTC
D: NA; J: TRBJ2-2; length: 12; V: TRBV10-1; size: NA; CDR3: CASGGNTGELFF; DNA: TGCGCCAGCGGGGGCAACACCGGGGAGCTGTTTTTT
D: TRBD2; J: TRBJ2-3; length: 16; V: TRBV18; size: NA; CDR3: CASSYLAGGRADTQYF; DNA: TGTGCCAGCTCATATCTAGCGGGCGGTCGGGCAGATACGCAGTATTTT
D: TRBD1; J: TRBJ1-2; length: 13; V: TRBV14; size: NA; CDR3: CASSRDRVYGYTF; DNA: TGTGCCAGCAGCCGAGACAGGGTCTATGGCTACACCTTC
D: TRBD2; J: TRBJ2-1; length: 17; V: TRBV7-3; size: large; CDR3: CASSLRPSGGHNNEQFF; DNA: TGTGCCAGCAGCTTAAGGCCCAGCGGGGGGCATAACAATGAGCAGTTCTTC
D: NA; J: TRBJ1-1; length: 13; V: TRBV7-2; size: NA; CDR3: CASSIQGTTEAFF; DNA: TGTGCCAGCAGCATACAGGGTACCACTGAAGCTTTCTTT
D: NA; J: TRBJ2-7; length: 14; V: TRBV9; size: NA; CDR3: CASSVAVSSYEQYF; DNA: TGTGCCAGCAGCGTAGCTGTCAGCTCCTACGAGCAGTACTTC
D: NA; J: TRBJ1-3; length: 15; V: TRBV18; size: NA; CDR3: CASSPAGHSGNTIYF; DNA: TGTGCCAGCTCACCGGCAGGGCACTCTGGAAACACCATATATTTT
D: TRBD1; J: TRBJ1-2; length: 15; V: TRBV27; size: NA; CDR3: CASSYKRGQGTGYTF; DNA: TGTGCCAGCAGCTACAAACGGGGACAGGGGACTGGCTACACCTTC
D: TRBD2; J: TRBJ2-7; length: 18; V: TRBV28; size: NA; CDR3: CASSFTVAGGFLNYEQYF; DNA: TGTGCCAGCAGTTTCACGGTGGCGGGGGGCTTCTTAAACTACGAGCAGTACTTC
D: TRBD2; J: TRBJ2-7; length: 14; V: TRBV7-9; size: NA; CDR3: CASSLDGGAREQYF; DNA: TGTGCCAGCAGCTTAGACGGGGGGGCCCGTGAGCAGTACTTC
D: NA; J: TRBJ1-2; length: 14; V: TRBV19; size: NA; CDR3: CASSRPRVVEGYTF; DNA: TGTGCCAGTAGTCGCCCCAGGGTCGTAGAGGGCTACACCTTC
D: NA; J: TRBJ2-7; length: 12; V: TRBV28; size: NA; CDR3: CASSQGQYEQYF; DNA: TGTGCCAGCAGCCAAGGACAATACGAGCAGTACTTC
D: TRBD1; J: TRBJ1-6; length: 18; V: TRBV2; size: NA; CDR3: CASSASIRDSRYNSPLHF; DNA: TGTGCCAGCAGTGCCTCGATCCGGGACAGCCGCTATAATTCACCCCTCCACTTT
D: TRBD1; J: TRBJ2-7; length: 13; V: TRBV6-5; size: NA; CDR3: CASSPGTGGRQYF; DNA: TGTGCCAGCAGTCCGGGGACAGGGGGTCGTCAGTACTTC
D: TRBD2; J: TRBJ2-3; length: 14; V: TRBV30; size: once; CDR3: CAWRGASGAHTQYF; DNA: TGTGCCTGGAGGGGGGCTAGCGGGGCACATACGCAGTATTTT
D: NA; J: TRBJ2-1; length: 14; V: TRBV7-6; size: NA; CDR3: CASSLKAEDNEQFF; DNA: TGTGCCAGCAGCTTAAAAGCCGAGGACAATGAGCAGTTCTTC
D: NA; J: TRBJ1-5; length: 15; V: TRBV6-5; size: NA; CDR3: CASSASGQNNQPQHF; DNA: TGTGCCAGCAGTGCCTCCGGACAGAACAATCAGCCCCAGCATTTT
D: NA; J: TRBJ1-3; length: 18; V: TRBV19; size: NA; CDR3: CASSTLYGRALSGNTIYF; DNA: TGTGCCAGTAGTACCCTATACGGCAGGGCCCTCTCTGGAAACACCATATATTTT
D: NA; J: TRBJ2-3; length: 14; V: TRBV4-3; size: NA; CDR3: CASSQGIQTDTQYF; DNA: TGCGCCAGCAGCCAAGGCATCCAGACAGATACGCAGTATTTT
D: NA; J: TRBJ1-5; length: 13; V: TRBV6-5; size: NA; CDR3: CASSPPFGGPQHF; DNA: TGTGCCAGCAGTCCCCCGTTCGGCGGGCCCCAGCATTTT
D: NA; J: TRBJ2-2; length: 14; V: TRBV9; size: NA; CDR3: CASSVVVDTGELFF; DNA: TGTGCCAGCAGCGTAGTAGTGGACACCGGGGAGCTGTTTTTT
D: TRBD1; J: TRBJ2-3; length: 15; V: TRBV19; size: NA; CDR3: CASSIADRDTDTQYF; DNA: TGTGCCAGTAGTATCGCCGACAGGGACACAGATACGCAGTATTTT
D: TRBD1; J: TRBJ1-6; length: 15; V: TRBV6-5; size: NA; CDR3: CASSLTGTDNSPLHF; DNA: TGTGCCAGCAGCTTGACCGGGACAGATAATTCACCCCTCCACTTT
D: TRBD1; J: TRBJ1-2; length: 15; V: TRBV4-3; size: NA; CDR3: CASSRITGVGYGYTF; DNA: TGCGCCAGCAGCCGAATCACAGGGGTGGGGTATGGCTACACCTTC
D: TRBD1; J: TRBJ1-5; length: 17; V: TRBV18; size: NA; CDR3: CASSLDDRGTGNQPQHF; DNA: TGTGCCAGCTCACTCGATGACAGGGGAACAGGCAATCAGCCCCAGCATTTT
D: NA; J: TRBJ2-7; length: 15; V: TRBV15; size: once; CDR3: CATSRVPPGAYEQYF; DNA: TGTGCCACCAGCAGAGTTCCCCCCGGGGCCTACGAGCAGTACTTC
D: NA; J: TRBJ2-2; length: 13; V: TRBV5-1; size: NA; CDR3: CASRTPYTGELFF; DNA: TGCGCCAGCAGGACACCGTACACCGGGGAGCTGTTTTTT
D: NA; J: TRBJ1-5; length: 16; V: TRBV2; size: NA; CDR3: CASRLLYGLGNQPQHF; DNA: TGTGCCAGCAGGTTACTTTACGGGTTGGGCAATCAGCCCCAGCATTTT
D: TRBD1; J: TRBJ2-3; length: 17; V: TRBV28; size: NA; CDR3: CASSRRQGERWGDTQYF; DNA: TGTGCCAGCAGCCGTCGACAGGGGGAACGGTGGGGAGATACGCAGTATTTT
D: TRBD1; J: TRBJ2-3; length: 16; V: TRBV5-7; size: NA; CDR3: CASSSGTENSTDTQYF; DNA: TGTGCCAGCAGCTCCGGGACAGAGAATAGCACAGATACGCAGTATTTT
D: TRBD1; J: TRBJ2-7; length: 15; V: TRBV11-3; size: NA; CDR3: CASRLGTGKLYEQYF; DNA: TGTGCCAGCAGGCTCGGGACAGGGAAATTGTACGAGCAGTACTTC
D: TRBD1; J: TRBJ2-5; length: 16; V: TRBV9; size: NA; CDR3: CASSVGQGAPQETQYF; DNA: TGTGCCAGCAGCGTAGGACAGGGGGCCCCACAAGAGACCCAGTACTTC
D: NA; J: TRBJ2-6; length: 17; V: TRBV5-1; size: NA; CDR3: CASSLAQANSGANVLTF; DNA: TGCGCCAGCAGCTTGGCCCAGGCCAACTCTGGGGCCAACGTCCTGACTTTC
D: NA; J: TRBJ2-3; length: 16; V: TRBV4-1; size: NA; CDR3: CASRPGILGLTDTQYF; DNA: TGCGCCAGCAGACCAGGGATCCTAGGGCTCACAGATACGCAGTATTTT
D: TRBD2; J: TRBJ2-3; length: 15; V: TRBV18; size: NA; CDR3: CASSPQRGGTDTQYF; DNA: TGTGCCAGCTCACCTCAGCGGGGGGGCACAGATACGCAGTATTTT